This T cell receptor (beta chain) was sequenced in a study of T-cell reconstitution after alpha-beta-depleted transplantation in children. In this sample, this clonotype turned up a few times. The CDR3 extends over 16 amino acids. Germline V gives CDR1 MNHEY, CDR2 SMNVEV (reference sequence). Trimming left V 5 bases short and J 6 bases short, with 22 bases between. This sample's TCRbeta library carried unique molecular identifier barcodes. TCRdb reprocessed the PCR reads via MiXCR and lists one record per CDR3 protein. The sample yields roughly 590,000 distinct CDR3 sequences, 16% seen once. The receptor was derived from a human donor who donated a stem cell graft to a child with acute myeloid leukemia. The chain employs TRBV27 and TRBJ1-2; D is unclear. The sequencing used PBMCs from the stem cell graft donor, collected from the stem cell graft. The CDR3 DNA reads as TGTGCCAGCAGTACAAGTCGGTTCGGTACTGATAATGGCTACACCTTC. It translates to CASSTSRFGTDNGYTF.